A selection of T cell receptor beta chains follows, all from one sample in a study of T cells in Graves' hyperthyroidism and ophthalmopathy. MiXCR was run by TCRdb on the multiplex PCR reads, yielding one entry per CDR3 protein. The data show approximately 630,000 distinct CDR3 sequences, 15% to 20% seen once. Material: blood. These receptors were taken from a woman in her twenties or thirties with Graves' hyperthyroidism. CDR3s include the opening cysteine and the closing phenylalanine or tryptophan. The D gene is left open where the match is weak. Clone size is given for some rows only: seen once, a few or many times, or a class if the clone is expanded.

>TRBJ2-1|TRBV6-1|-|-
TGTGCCAGCAGTGAAACTGTATACAGGACTTACAATGAGCAGTTCTTC
CASSETVYRTYNEQFF
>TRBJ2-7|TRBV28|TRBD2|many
TGTGCCACCCTCAAAGCGGGAGATATTTTTGACGACGAGCAGTACTTC
CATLKAGDIFDDEQYF
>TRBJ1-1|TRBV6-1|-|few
TGTGCCAGCAGAGCTGGAAGGGCCACTGAAGCTTTCTTT
CASRAGRATEAFF
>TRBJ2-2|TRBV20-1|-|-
TGCAGTGCCACGGTTAACACCGGGGAGCTGTTTTTT
CSATVNTGELFF
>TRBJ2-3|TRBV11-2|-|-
TGTGCCAGCAGCCTGACCCCCCTTTTAAGCGGGACACGCGGGGATACGCAGTATTTT
CASSLTPLLSGTRGDTQYF
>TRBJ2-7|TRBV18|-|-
TGTGCCAGCTCACCCCAACAGGGATCCTACGAGCAGTACTTC
CASSPQQGSYEQYF
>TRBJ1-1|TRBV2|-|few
TGTGCCGGCAGGCCCGGGGCAGGGATTGTTACTGAAGCTTTCTTT
CAGRPGAGIVTEAFF
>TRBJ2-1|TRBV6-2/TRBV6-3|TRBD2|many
TGTGCCAGCAGTTACCCAGGACTAGCGGCTTACAATGAGCAGTTCTTC
CASSYPGLAAYNEQFF
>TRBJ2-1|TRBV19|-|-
TGTGCCAGTAGTATCTTATTGGGACGCTTATACAATGAGCAGTTCTTC
CASSILLGRLYNEQFF
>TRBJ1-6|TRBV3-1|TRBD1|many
TGTGCCAGCAGCCGGGACAGGGATTCACCCCTCCACTTT
CASSRDRDSPLHF
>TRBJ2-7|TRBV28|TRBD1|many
TGTGCCAGCAGTTCGTCCGGGACAGGGAAGATCGAGCAGTACTTC
CASSSSGTGKIEQYF
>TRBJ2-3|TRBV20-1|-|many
TGCAGTGCTATTACTACTAGGGGGACTCAGCCAGATACGCAGTATTTT
CSAITTRGTQPDTQYF
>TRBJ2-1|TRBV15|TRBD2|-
TGTGCCACCAGCAGCCGCGGGAGGGCCCACAATGAGCAGTTCTTC
CATSSRGRAHNEQFF
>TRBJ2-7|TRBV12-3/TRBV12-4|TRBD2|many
TGTGCCAGCAGTTCGGGACTAGACTACGAGCAGTACTTC
CASSSGLDYEQYF
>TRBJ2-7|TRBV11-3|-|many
TGTGCCAGCAGCTTTCCTGGGACTGAGACCTACGAGCAGTACTTC
CASSFPGTETYEQYF
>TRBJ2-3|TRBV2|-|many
TGTGCCACGGAGGAGGGACAGTCCTACACAGATACGCAGTATTTT
CATEEGQSYTDTQYF
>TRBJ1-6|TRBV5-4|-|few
TGTGCCAGCAGGCCCGAAAGAAGTTCACCCCTCCACTTT
CASRPERSSPLHF
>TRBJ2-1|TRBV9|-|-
TGTGCCAGCAGCGCAAACCCCCGGGACAATGAGCAGTTCTTC
CASSANPRDNEQFF
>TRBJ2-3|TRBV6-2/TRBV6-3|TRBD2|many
TGTGCCAGCAGTTCCGGGACTAGCGGGAGGAGCGGTATGACAGATACGCAGTATTTT
CASSSGTSGRSGMTDTQYF
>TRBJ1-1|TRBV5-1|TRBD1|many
TGCGCCAGCAGCCCAGGGACAGCGAACACTGAAGCTTTCTTT
CASSPGTANTEAFF